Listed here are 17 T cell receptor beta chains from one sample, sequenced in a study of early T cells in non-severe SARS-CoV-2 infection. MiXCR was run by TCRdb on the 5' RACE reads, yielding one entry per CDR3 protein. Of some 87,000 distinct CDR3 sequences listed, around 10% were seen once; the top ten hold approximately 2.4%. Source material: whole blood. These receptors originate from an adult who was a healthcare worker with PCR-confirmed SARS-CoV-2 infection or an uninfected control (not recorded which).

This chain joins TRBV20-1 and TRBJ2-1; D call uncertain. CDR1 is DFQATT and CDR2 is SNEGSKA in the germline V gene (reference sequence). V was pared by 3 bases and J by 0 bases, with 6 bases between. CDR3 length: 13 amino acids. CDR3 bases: TGCAGTGCTAGGGGGTTCTCCTACAATGAGCAGTTCTTC. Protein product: CSARGFSYNEQFF.

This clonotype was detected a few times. This CDR3 is CASKNSYEAAGNTIYF. In DNA, the CDR3 is TGTGCCAGCAAGAATTCGTACGAGGCTGCTGGAAACACCATATATTTT. This sequence joins TRBV11-2 and TRBJ1-3; D gene unclear. The CDR3 sequence is 16 residues long. CDR1 is SGHAT, CDR2 FQNNGV, per germline. V was trimmed by 7 bases and J by 2 bases, leaving 18 bases between them. Full variable domain (remainder filled in from reference TRBV11-2 and TRBJ1-3): EAGVAQSPRYKIIEKRQSVAFWCNPISGHATLYWYQQILGQGPKLLIQFQNNGVVDDSQLPKDRFSAERLKGVDSTLKIQPAKLEDSAVYLCASKNSYEAAGNTIYFGEGSWLTVV.

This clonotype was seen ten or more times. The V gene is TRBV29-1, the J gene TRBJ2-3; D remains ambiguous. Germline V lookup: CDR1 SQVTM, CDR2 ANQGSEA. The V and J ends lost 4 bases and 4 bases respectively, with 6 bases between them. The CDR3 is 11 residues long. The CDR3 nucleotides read TGCAGCGTTGCAGAAGCAGATACGCAGTATTTT. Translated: CSVAEADTQYF.

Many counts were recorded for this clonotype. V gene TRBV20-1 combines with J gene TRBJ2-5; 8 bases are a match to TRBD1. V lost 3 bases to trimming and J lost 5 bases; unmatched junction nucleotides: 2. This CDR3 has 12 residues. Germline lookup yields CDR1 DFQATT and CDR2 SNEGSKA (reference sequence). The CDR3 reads CSARTGAETQYF. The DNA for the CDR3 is TGCAGTGCTAGGACAGGGGCGGAGACCCAGTACTTC.

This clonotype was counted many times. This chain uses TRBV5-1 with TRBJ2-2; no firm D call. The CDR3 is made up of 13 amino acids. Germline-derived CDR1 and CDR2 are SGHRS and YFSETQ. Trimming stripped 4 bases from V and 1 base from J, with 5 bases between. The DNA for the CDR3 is TGCGCCAGCAGCGCACAGAACACCGGGGAGCTGTTTTTT. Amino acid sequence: CASSAQNTGELFF.

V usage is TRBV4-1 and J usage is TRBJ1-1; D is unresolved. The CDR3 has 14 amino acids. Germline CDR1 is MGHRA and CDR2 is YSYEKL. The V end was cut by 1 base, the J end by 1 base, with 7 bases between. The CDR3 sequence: CASSQGFGNTEAFF. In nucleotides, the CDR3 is TGCGCCAGCAGCCAAGGGTTTGGGAACACTGAAGCTTTCTTT.

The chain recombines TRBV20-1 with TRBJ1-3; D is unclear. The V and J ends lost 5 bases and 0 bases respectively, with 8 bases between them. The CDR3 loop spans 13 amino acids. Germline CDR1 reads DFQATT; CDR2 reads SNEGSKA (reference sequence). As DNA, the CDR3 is TGCAGTGCTCCCGGGTACTCTGGAAACACCATATATTTT. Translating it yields CSAPGYSGNTIYF.

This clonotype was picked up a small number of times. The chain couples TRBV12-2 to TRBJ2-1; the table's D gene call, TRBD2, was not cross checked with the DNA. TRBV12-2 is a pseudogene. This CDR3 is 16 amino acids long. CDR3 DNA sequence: TGTGCAAGTCGCTACTCCTCAGCGGGATGGGGCAATGAGCAGTTCTTC. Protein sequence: CASRYSSAGWGNEQFF.

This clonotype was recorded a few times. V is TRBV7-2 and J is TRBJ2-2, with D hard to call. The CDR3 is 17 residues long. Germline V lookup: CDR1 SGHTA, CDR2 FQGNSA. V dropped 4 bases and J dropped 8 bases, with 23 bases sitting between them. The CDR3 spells CASSWPERRSDLGELFF. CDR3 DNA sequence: TGTGCCAGCAGCTGGCCCGAGCGCAGGAGTGATTTGGGGGAGCTGTTTTTT.

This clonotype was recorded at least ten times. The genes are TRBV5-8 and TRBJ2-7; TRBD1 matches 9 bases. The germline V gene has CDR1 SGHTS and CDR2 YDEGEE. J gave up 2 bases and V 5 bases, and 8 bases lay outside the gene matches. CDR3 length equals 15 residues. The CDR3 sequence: CASSRPGQGPYEQYF. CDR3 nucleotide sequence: TGTGCCAGCAGTCGTCCGGGACAGGGACCCTACGAGCAGTACTTC. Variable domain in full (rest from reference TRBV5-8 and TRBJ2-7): EAGVTQSPTHLIKTRGQQATLRCSPISGHTSVYWYQQALGLGLQFLLWYDEGEERNRGNFPPRFSGRQFPNYSSELNVNALELEDSALYLCASSRPGQGPYEQYFGPGTRLTVT.

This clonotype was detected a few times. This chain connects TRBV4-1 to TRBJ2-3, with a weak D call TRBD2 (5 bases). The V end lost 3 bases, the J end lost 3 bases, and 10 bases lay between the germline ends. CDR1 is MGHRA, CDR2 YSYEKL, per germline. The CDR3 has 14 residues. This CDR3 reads CASSQISETDTQYF. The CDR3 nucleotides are TGCGCCAGCAGCCAGATTAGCGAGACAGATACGCAGTATTTT.

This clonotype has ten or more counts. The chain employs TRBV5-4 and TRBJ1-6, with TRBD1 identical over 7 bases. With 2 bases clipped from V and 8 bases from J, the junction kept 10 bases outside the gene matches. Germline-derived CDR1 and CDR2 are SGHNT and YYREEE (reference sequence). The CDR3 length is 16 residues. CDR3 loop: CASSFRTGGLDSPLHF. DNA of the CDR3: TGTGCCAGCAGCTTCCGGACAGGTGGGCTCGATTCACCCCTCCACTTT.

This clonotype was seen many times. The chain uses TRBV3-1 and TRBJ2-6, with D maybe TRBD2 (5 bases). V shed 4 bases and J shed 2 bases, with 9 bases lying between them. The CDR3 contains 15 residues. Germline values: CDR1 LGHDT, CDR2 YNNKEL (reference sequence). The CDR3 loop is CASSPTGTGANVLTF. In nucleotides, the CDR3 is TGTGCCAGCAGCCCGACGGGGACTGGGGCCAACGTCCTGACTTTC.

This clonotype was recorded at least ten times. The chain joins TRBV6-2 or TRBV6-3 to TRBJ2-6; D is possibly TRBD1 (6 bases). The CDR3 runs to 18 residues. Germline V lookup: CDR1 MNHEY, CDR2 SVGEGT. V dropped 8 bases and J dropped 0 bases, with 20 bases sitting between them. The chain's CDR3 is CASGNRQALVSGANVLTF. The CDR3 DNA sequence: TGTGCCAGCGGAAATCGACAGGCCCTGGTCTCTGGGGCCAACGTCCTGACTTTC.

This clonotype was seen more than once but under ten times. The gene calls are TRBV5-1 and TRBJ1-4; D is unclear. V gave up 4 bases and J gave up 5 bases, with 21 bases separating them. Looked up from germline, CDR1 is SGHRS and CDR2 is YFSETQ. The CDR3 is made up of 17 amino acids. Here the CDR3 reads CASSRRTKGRSNEKLFF. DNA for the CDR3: TGCGCCAGCAGCAGACGGACGAAGGGTCGCTCAAATGAAAAACTGTTTTTT.

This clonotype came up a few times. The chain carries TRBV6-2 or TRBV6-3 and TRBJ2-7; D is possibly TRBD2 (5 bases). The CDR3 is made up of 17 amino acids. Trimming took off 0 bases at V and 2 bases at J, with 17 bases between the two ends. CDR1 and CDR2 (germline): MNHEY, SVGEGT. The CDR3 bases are TGTGCCAGCAGTTACTCGAAGTCCTGGGCACTAGCCTACGAGCAGTACTTC. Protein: CASSYSKSWALAYEQYF.

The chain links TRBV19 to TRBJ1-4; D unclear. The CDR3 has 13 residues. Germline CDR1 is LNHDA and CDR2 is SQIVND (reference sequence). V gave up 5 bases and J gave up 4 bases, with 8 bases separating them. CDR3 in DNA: TGTGCCAGTAGTCCCCGACTTAATGAAAAACTGTTTTTT. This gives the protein CASSPRLNEKLFF.